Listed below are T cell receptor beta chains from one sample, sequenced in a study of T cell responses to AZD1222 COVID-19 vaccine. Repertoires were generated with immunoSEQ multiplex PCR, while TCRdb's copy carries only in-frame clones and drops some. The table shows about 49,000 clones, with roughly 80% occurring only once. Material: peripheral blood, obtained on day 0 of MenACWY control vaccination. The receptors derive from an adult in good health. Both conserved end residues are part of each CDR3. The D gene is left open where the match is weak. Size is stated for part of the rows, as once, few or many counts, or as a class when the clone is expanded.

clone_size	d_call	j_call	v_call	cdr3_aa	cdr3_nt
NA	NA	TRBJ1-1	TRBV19	CASSATFLVLNTEAFF	TGTGCCAGTAGTGCCACTTTCTTGGTTTTGAACACTGAAGCTTTCTTT
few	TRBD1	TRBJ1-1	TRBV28	CASLGQARTEAFF	TGTGCCAGCCTCGGACAGGCGAGGACTGAAGCTTTCTTT
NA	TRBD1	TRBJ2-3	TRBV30	CAWSRDRGTDTQYF	TGTGCCTGGAGTCGGGACAGGGGGACAGATACGCAGTATTTT
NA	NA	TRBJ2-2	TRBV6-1	CASSEIGWQFPANTGELFF	TGTGCCAGCAGTGAAATCGGGTGGCAGTTCCCCGCGAACACCGGGGAGCTGTTTTTT
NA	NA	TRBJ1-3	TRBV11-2	CASSLGNLGNTIYF	TGTGCCAGCAGCTTAGGGAACCTTGGAAACACCATATATTTT
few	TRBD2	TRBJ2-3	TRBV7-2	CASSSSGRTDTQYF	TGTGCCAGCAGCTCTAGCGGACGCACAGATACGCAGTATTTT
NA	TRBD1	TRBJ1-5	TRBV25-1	CASSEVNRGQPQHF	TGTGCCAGCAGTGAAGTTAACAGGGGTCAGCCCCAGCATTTT
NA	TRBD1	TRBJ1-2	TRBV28	CASLASLGGTGVGYTF	TGTGCCAGCCTCGCTTCTCTGGGGGGGACAGGGGTTGGCTACACCTTC
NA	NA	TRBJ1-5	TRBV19	CASSMGGAGQPQHF	TGTGCCAGTAGTATGGGGGGGGCCGGTCAGCCCCAGCATTTT
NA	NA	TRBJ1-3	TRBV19	CASSTPRGPSGNTIYF	TGTGCCAGTAGTACCCCCAGAGGACCCTCTGGAAACACCATATATTTT
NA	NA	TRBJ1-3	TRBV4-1	CASSQTVSSGNTIYF	TGCGCCAGCAGCCAAACAGTTAGCTCTGGAAACACCATATATTTT
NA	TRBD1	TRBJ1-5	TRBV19	CASSIRVSRTGAQNQPQHF	TGTGCCAGTAGTATTAGGGTAAGCCGAACAGGGGCCCAAAATCAGCCCCAGCATTTT
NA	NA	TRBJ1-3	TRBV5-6	CASSLVQHSGNTIYF	TGTGCCAGCAGCTTGGTACAGCACTCTGGAAACACCATATATTTT
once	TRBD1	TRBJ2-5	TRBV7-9	CASSHDRGLQETQYF	TGTGCCAGCAGCCATGACAGGGGCCTCCAAGAGACCCAGTACTTC
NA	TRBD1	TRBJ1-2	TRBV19	CASSPEQGFNGYTF	TGTGCCAGTAGTCCCGAACAGGGGTTTAATGGCTACACCTTC
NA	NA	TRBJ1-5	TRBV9	CATETYRPNQPQHF	TGTGCCACCGAAACCTACAGGCCCAATCAGCCCCAGCATTTT
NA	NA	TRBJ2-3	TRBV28	CASRIGGTDTQYF	TGTGCCAGCAGGATTGGAGGCACAGATACGCAGTATTTT
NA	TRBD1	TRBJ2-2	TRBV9	CASSPRGGQGNTGELFF	TGTGCCAGCAGCCCTAGGGGGGGACAGGGGAACACCGGGGAGCTGTTTTTT